Below, 8 T cell receptor beta chains from the same sample are listed, as sequenced in a study of cytomegalovirus exposure and HLA in healthy donors. The PCR ran on 60 Vbeta and 13 Jbeta primers. Profiled with immunoSEQ multiplex PCR; TCRdb holds only in-frame clones, not every one. This sample carries tens of thousands of clones, roughly 87% of them seen once, and the ten largest clones take approximately 8%. The sequencing sample was made of PBMCs. The origin of the receptors is a woman in her thirties or forties in good health and CMV-seropositive.

The chain couples TRBV6-1 to TRBJ1-3; weak D call: TRBD1 (5 bases). The CDR3 is 15 amino acids. The germline gives CDR1 MNHNS, CDR2 SASEGT. The ends were cut back, 3 bases at V and 0 bases at J, with 9 bases in the middle. CDR3 residues: CASSEGLGSGNTIYF. The CDR3 DNA reads as TGTGCCAGCAGTGAGGGACTGGGCTCTGGAAACACCATATATTTT.

V is TRBV2 and J is TRBJ1-2, with D tentatively TRBD1 (6 bases). Germline loops: CDR1 SNHLY, CDR2 FYNNEI. The CDR3 extends over 14 amino acids. Trimming shortened V by 10 bases and J by 8 bases, and 23 bases separated the two germline ends. The CDR3 reads CATDTRGARKGYTF. The CDR3 DNA reads TGTGCCACTGACACCCGGGGGGCGAGAAAAGGCTACACCTTC. The full variable domain, with the rest looked up from reference TRBV2 and TRBJ1-2, is EPEVTQTPSHQVTQMGQEVILRCVPISNHLYFYWYRQILGQKVEFLVSFYNNEISEKSEIFDDQFSVERPDGSNFTLKIRSTKLEDSAMYFCATDTRGARKGYTFGSGTRLTVV.

This rearrangement joins TRBV28 to TRBJ2-7; D might be TRBD2 (5 bases). V gave up 6 bases and J gave up 0 bases, with 9 bases separating them. The CDR3 is 13 amino acids. The V gene's germline CDR1 is MDHEN and CDR2 SYDVKM. The CDR3 reads CASRAGSSYEQYF. Written as DNA, the CDR3 is TGTGCCAGCAGGGCGGGTAGCTCCTACGAGCAGTACTTC. The variable domain in full, completed from reference TRBV28 and TRBJ2-7, reads DVKVTQSSRYLVKRTGEKVFLECVQDMDHENMFWYRQDPGLGLRLIYFSYDVKMKEKGDIPEGYSVSREKKERFSLILESASTNQTSMYLCASRAGSSYEQYFGPGTRLTVT.

The J gene is TRBJ1-6, the V gene TRBV11-2; TRBD1 matches at 7 bases. Germline V lookup: CDR1 SGHAT, CDR2 FQNNGV. The V gene end was trimmed by 5 bases and the J gene end by 12 bases; junction bases not matched to a gene: 13. The CDR3 is 15 amino acids. The CDR3 protein is CASSLPGTASLPLHF. The DNA for the CDR3 is TGTGCCAGCAGCCTCCCCGGGACAGCCTCGTTACCCCTCCACTTT.

This chain joins TRBV30 and TRBJ1-5, with a weak D call TRBD1 (5 bases). CDR1 is GTSNPN, CDR2 SVGIG, per germline (reference sequence). This CDR3 is built from 13 residues. V gave up 2 bases and J gave up 5 bases, with 10 bases separating them. This CDR3 is CAWSRGAYQPQHF. CDR3 bases: TGTGCCTGGAGTCGTGGGGCTTATCAGCCCCAGCATTTT.

Only one count was recorded for this clone. The chain recombines TRBV6-5 with TRBJ1-5, with 7 bases matching TRBD1. V lost 5 bases and J lost 5; bases outside the gene matches: 6. This CDR3 has 14 residues. Per the germline V gene, CDR1 is MNHEY and CDR2 is SVGAGI. Here the CDR3 DNA reads TGTGCCAGCAGTCCGACAGGGCCCTATCAGCCCCAGCATTTT. Translated: CASSPTGPYQPQHF.

The gene calls are TRBV7-2 and TRBJ2-5, with D hard to call. V lost 2 bases and J 4 bases, leaving 8 bases between the germline ends. The CDR3 sequence is 13 residues long. Germline values: CDR1 SGHTA, CDR2 FQGNSA. CDR3 nucleotides: TGTGCCAGCAGCTTACAGTCCGCAGAGACCCAGTACTTC. As protein: CASSLQSAETQYF.

The table lists this clone with a few counts. The chain uses TRBV28 and TRBJ2-5; D unresolved. Germline V gene data show CDR1 as MDHEN and CDR2 as SYDVKM. V shed 6 bases and J shed 5 bases, with 16 bases lying between them. The CDR3 has 14 amino acids. The chain's CDR3 is CASRRHHVRETQYF. CDR3 bases: TGTGCCAGCAGGAGACACCACGTCAGGGAGACCCAGTACTTC.